This T cell receptor beta chain is from a study of blood T cell repertoires in COVID-19. There are 15 residues in the CDR3. V shed 1 base and J 5 bases; nucleotides not matched to a gene: 3. Germline V gene data show CDR1 as SNHLY and CDR2 as FYNNEI. Repertoires were generated with immunoSEQ multiplex PCR, while TCRdb's copy carries only in-frame clones and drops some. The sample has tens of thousands of clones; approximately 80% are singletons. The receptor comes from an elderly woman with acute or convalescent COVID-19. Sequenced sample: peripheral blood. This chain uses TRBV2 with TRBJ2-7, with TRBD1 matching over 12 bases. CDR3 residues: CASSEGGTGGHEQYF. The CDR3 DNA reads TGTGCCAGCAGTGAAGGGGGGACAGGGGGCCACGAGCAGTACTTC.